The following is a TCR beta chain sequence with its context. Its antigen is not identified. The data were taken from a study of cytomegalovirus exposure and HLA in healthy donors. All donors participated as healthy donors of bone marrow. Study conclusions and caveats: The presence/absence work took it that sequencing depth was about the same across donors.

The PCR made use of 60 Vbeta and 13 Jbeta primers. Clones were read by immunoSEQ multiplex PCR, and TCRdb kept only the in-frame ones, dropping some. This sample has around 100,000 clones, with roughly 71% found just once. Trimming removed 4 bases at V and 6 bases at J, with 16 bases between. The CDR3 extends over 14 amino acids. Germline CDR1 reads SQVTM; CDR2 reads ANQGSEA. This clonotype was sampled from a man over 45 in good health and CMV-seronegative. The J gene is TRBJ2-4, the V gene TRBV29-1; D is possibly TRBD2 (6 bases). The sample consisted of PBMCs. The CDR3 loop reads CSVAGRGERNIQYF. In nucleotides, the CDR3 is TGCAGCGTTGCCGGGCGGGGAGAAAGAAACATTCAGTACTTC.